This T cell receptor beta chain was captured by sequencing in a study of CD4+ T cells in melanoma. Study findings and constraints: Neoantigen-specific CD4+ T cells in melanoma reportedly had diverse differentiation states.

On this clone itself: Its antigen remains unidentified.

Here immunoSEQ multiplex PCR was the method, and the copy in TCRdb shows in-frame clones only, minus some. The sample contains 15,000 to 20,000 clones, roughly 80% of which appear only once. Germline V lookup: CDR1 SGHTA, CDR2 FQGNSA. The V end lost 2 bases, the J end lost 12 bases, and 14 bases lay between the germline ends. This CDR3 spans 12 amino acids. This sequence joins TRBV7-2 and TRBJ2-7, with D possibly TRBD1 on 5 matching bases. The sequence came from a human donor with melanoma. Sample: cells from a culture (not recorded whether cultured in vitro). CDR3 in DNA: TGTGCCAGCAGCTTAAGGGGCTCTCTCCGGTACTTC. It specifies CASSLRGSLRYF.